Listed here are 8 T cell receptor beta chains from one sample, sequenced in a study of blood T cell repertoires in COVID-19. Data came from immunoSEQ multiplex PCR; TCRdb stores just in-frame clones and leaves some out. The sample records some 240,000 clones, approximately 92% being singletons. Sequenced material: peripheral blood. These TCRs come from a woman aged 35 to 49 who had recovered from COVID-19.

The J gene is TRBJ1-1, the V gene TRBV5-1; 7 bases are a match to TRBD1. Looked up from germline, CDR1 is SGHRS and CDR2 is YFSETQ. Losses at the gene ends were 1 base for V and 4 bases for J; bases not matched to a gene: 7. CDR3 length: 15 residues. The CDR3 nucleotides read TGCGCCAGCAGCTTGAGAGGGGGCGGCGGCACTGAAGCTTTCTTT. Amino acids: CASSLRGGGGTEAFF.

This chain joins TRBV27 and TRBJ2-7; possibly TRBD2 for D (6 bases). The CDR3 has 15 residues. Germline V gene sequence: CDR1 MNHEY, CDR2 SMNVEV (reference sequence). V gave up 6 bases and J gave up 2 bases, with 17 bases separating them. The CDR3 here is CASSQWIAAPYEQYV. In nucleotides, the CDR3 is TGTGCCAGCAGCCAGTGGATAGCGGCCCCCTACGAGCAGTACGTC.

V gene TRBV19 combines with J gene TRBJ1-1; D remains ambiguous. The CDR3 contains 13 residues. Between the trimmed V and J ends, which lost 2 bases and 1 base, there was a span of 5 bases. Germline assignment: CDR1 LNHDA and CDR2 SQIVND (reference sequence). The CDR3 region has the DNA TGTGCCAGTAGTATAAACGGGAACACTGAAGCTTTCTTT. Translated: CASSINGNTEAFF.

This sequence joins TRBV7-9 and TRBJ2-7; a weak D match, TRBD1 (6 bases). V lost 3 bases, J lost 2 bases, and 11 bases lay in between. This CDR3 is 14 amino acids long. Germline V gives CDR1 SEHNR, CDR2 FQNEAQ (reference sequence). In nucleotides, the CDR3 is TGTGCCAGCAGCTTCGGGGACAATCCCTACGAGCAGTACTTC. Protein: CASSFGDNPYEQYF.

The chain carries TRBV4-2 and TRBJ2-5; TRBD1 matches 8 bases. The CDR3 contains 14 residues. Trimming at V came to 3 bases and at J to 7 bases, leaving 7 bases not matched to a gene. CDR1 and CDR2 (germline): LGHNA, YNFKEQ. The CDR3 nucleotides are TGTGCCAGCAGCCATGGTGGACAGGGCGGGACCCAGTACTTC. Its translation is CASSHGGQGGTQYF.

This rearrangement joins TRBV5-1 to TRBJ1-2, with D maybe TRBD1 (6 bases). V was trimmed by 0 bases and J by 7 bases, leaving 13 bases between them. CDR1 and CDR2 from the germline V gene are SGHRS and YFSETQ. The CDR3 runs to 14 residues. The CDR3 loop reads CASSLDREWSGYTF. The CDR3 DNA sequence: TGCGCCAGCAGCTTGGACAGGGAATGGAGTGGCTACACCTTC. Based on the CDR3 plus reference TRBV5-1 and TRBJ1-2, the full variable domain is KAGVTQTPRYLIKTRGQQVTLSCSPISGHRSVSWYQQTPGQGLQFLFEYFSETQRNKGNFPGRFSGRQFSNSRSEMNVSTLELGDSALYLCASSLDREWSGYTFGSGTRLTVV.

The chain recombines TRBV27 with TRBJ2-7; D might be TRBD1 (7 bases). Germline V CDR1 and CDR2: MNHEY, SMNVEV (reference sequence). The CDR3 loop spans 14 amino acids. V lost 5 bases, J lost 4 bases, and 15 bases lay in between. The CDR3: CASSPQGGRYEQYF. CDR3 in DNA: TGTGCCAGCAGTCCCCAGGGGGGTCGGTACGAGCAGTACTTC.

The chain links TRBV30 to TRBJ2-1; TRBD2 matches 12 bases. CDR1 is GTSNPN, CDR2 SVGIG, per germline (reference sequence). The CDR3 length is 16 residues. Unmatched junction bases numbered 10, after V lost 3 bases and J lost 7 bases. The DNA for the CDR3 is TGTGCCTGGAGACTAGCGGGAGGACCGGCTCGTAATGAGCAGTTCTTC. Translation: CAWRLAGGPARNEQFF.